Shown below are 21 T cell receptor beta chains from a single sample sequenced in a study of blood T cell repertoires in COVID-19. Data came from immunoSEQ multiplex PCR; TCRdb stores just in-frame clones and leaves some out. The repertoire has about 200,000 clones, about nine tenths of them found once; the top ten carry 2% to 2.5%. The sample consisted of peripheral blood. The receptors shown here come from a woman in her fifties or sixties with acute or convalescent COVID-19.

V usage is TRBV3-1 (or the pseudogene TRBV3-2) and J usage is TRBJ1-5; 8 positions agree with TRBD1. In germline, CDR1 is LGHDT, CDR2 YNNKEL (reference sequence). This CDR3 region has 15 residues. The ends lost 1 base at V and 5 bases at J; junction bases unmatched: 4. CDR3 residues: CASSQGQGSHQPQHF. CDR3 bases: TGTGCCAGCAGCCAAGGACAGGGGAGCCATCAGCCCCAGCATTTT.

Comment on this clone: This sample also contains other DNA sequences that code for the same CDR3. The V and J genes are TRBV11-3 and TRBJ2-7; 7 bases align to TRBD2. This CDR3 comprises 15 residues. V shed 1 base, J shed 0 bases, and the junction held 3 bases outside the gene matches. Germline V gives CDR1 SGHNT, CDR2 YENEEA. CDR3 bases: TGTGCCAGCAGCTTAGGGGGGGGACCCTCCTACGAGCAGTACTTC. Its translation: CASSLGGGPSYEQYF.

J is TRBJ1-2 and V is TRBV20-1, with D possibly matching TRBD1 (5 bases). Germline V lookup: CDR1 DFQATT, CDR2 SNEGSKA (reference sequence). V was cut by 6 bases and J by 7 bases, with 12 bases left in between. CDR3 length equals 11 residues. The CDR3 DNA reads TGCAGTGCCACCCCGGGGGGTGGCTACACCTTC. This sequence encodes CSATPGGGYTF.

V gene TRBV19 combines with J gene TRBJ2-5, with D unclear. The CDR3 length is 11 residues. V lost 1 base, J lost 7 bases, and 4 bases lay in between. Germline V gives CDR1 LNHDA, CDR2 SQIVND (reference sequence). Here the CDR3 reads CASSIGGTQYF. CDR3 coding DNA: TGTGCCAGTAGTATAGGAGGGACCCAGTACTTC.

This sequence joins TRBV30 and TRBJ1-6; 10 bases fit TRBD1. The junction had 3 bases not matched to a gene; V was cut back by 2 bases and J by 8 bases. The CDR3 loop spans 14 amino acids. The germline V gene has CDR1 GTSNPN and CDR2 SVGIG (reference sequence). The CDR3 loop is CAWSSGQGDSPLHF. In DNA, the CDR3 is TGTGCCTGGAGTAGTGGACAGGGGGATTCACCCCTCCACTTT.

The chain combines TRBV9 with TRBJ2-2, with a weak D call TRBD2 (6 bases). V lost 4 bases and J lost 1, with 17 bases in between. Looked up from germline, CDR1 is SGDLS and CDR2 is YYNGEE. The CDR3 sequence is 17 residues long. The CDR3 DNA follows: TGTGCCAGCAGCCCCTCCTCCGGGAGCAAGAACACCGGGGAGCTGTTTTTT. It translates to CASSPSSGSKNTGELFF.

In this sample, this clone turned up a few times. The chain carries TRBV5-1 and TRBJ2-5; 13 bases align to TRBD2. The CDR3 contains 16 residues. Unmatched junction bases numbered 1, after V lost 2 bases and J lost 0 bases. The germline V gene has CDR1 SGHRS and CDR2 YFSETQ. CDR3 bases: TGCGCCAGCAGCTTAGGGACTAGCGGGGACCAAGAGACCCAGTACTTC. Translated: CASSLGTSGDQETQYF.

The chain is built from TRBV7-9 and TRBJ2-1, with TRBD1 as a possible D gene (6 bases). Trimming left V 4 bases short and J 7 bases short, with 8 bases between. The germline gives CDR1 SEHNR, CDR2 FQNEAQ (reference sequence). The CDR3 sequence is 12 residues long. DNA for the CDR3: TGTGCCAGCAGCTCCGACAGGAATGAGCAGTTCTTC. The encoded protein is CASSSDRNEQFF.

V gene TRBV6-6 combines with J gene TRBJ1-5; the D gene is possibly TRBD1 (5 bases). Trimming removed 6 bases at V and 0 bases at J, with 12 bases between. The length of the CDR3 is 15 residues. Looked up from germline, CDR1 is MNHNY and CDR2 is SVGAGI (reference sequence). CDR3 coding DNA: TGTGCCAGCAGCGTTCAGACAGCTAGCAATCAGCCCCAGCATTTT. Its protein product is CASSVQTASNQPQHF.

J is TRBJ2-3 and V is TRBV27; TRBD2 matches at 7 bases. The CDR3 runs 15 residues. The J segment lost 0 bases and the V segment lost 4 bases, leaving 4 bases of the junction unmatched. CDR1 is MNHEY and CDR2 is SMNVEV in the germline V gene (reference sequence). The CDR3 DNA follows: TGTGCCAGCAGTTCCCGACTAGCTAGCACAGATACGCAGTATTTT. It codes for CASSSRLASTDTQYF.

The chain has TRBV19 and TRBJ1-4; no definite D call. The germline CDR1 and CDR2 sequences are LNHDA and SQIVND (reference sequence). Trimming stripped 0 bases from V and 1 base from J, with 6 bases between. The CDR3 length is 15 residues. CDR3 protein: CASSIEGLTNEKLFF. Here the CDR3 DNA reads TGTGCCAGTAGTATAGAGGGCTTAACTAATGAAAAACTGTTTTTT.

This sequence joins TRBV2 and TRBJ2-3; 9 bases agree with TRBD2. CDR1 and CDR2 from the germline V gene are SNHLY and FYNNEI. V lost 6 bases, J lost 4 bases, and 14 bases stayed unmatched. CDR3 length equals 17 residues. CDR3 amino acids: CASSATLAGGPSDTQYF. In DNA form, the CDR3 reads TGTGCCAGCAGCGCTACTCTGGCGGGAGGGCCTTCAGATACGCAGTATTTT.

The V gene is TRBV4-3, the J gene TRBJ1-6; no firm D call. The CDR3 is made up of 16 amino acids. Germline CDR1 reads LGHNA; CDR2 reads YSLEER. V was trimmed by 0 bases and J by 9 bases, leaving 15 bases between them. CDR3 region: CASSQDPSRSGSPLHF. The CDR3 region has the DNA TGCGCCAGCAGCCAAGATCCCAGTCGTTCAGGTTCACCCCTCCACTTT.

The CDR3 nucleotides are TGTGCCAGCAGCCCTCGGGGCGGGGAGAGACTTATAGTCTACGAGCAGTACTTC. Protein: CASSPRGGERLIVYEQYF. V and J are TRBV6-2 or TRBV6-3 and TRBJ2-7; D may be TRBD2 (6 bases). The V and J ends lost 6 bases and 3 bases respectively, with 27 bases between them. CDR1 and CDR2 (germline): MNHEY, SVGEGT. The CDR3 totals 18 residues.

The count of this clone is one. The chain uses TRBV5-4 and TRBJ1-2; 7 bases align to TRBD1. Germline CDR1 SGHNT, CDR2 YYREEE (reference sequence). J lost 0 bases, V lost 0 bases, and 5 bases had no gene match. The CDR3 spans 16 residues. As DNA, the CDR3 is TGTGCCAGCAGCTTGGAGGGGGCTAAAGCTAACTATGGCTACACCTTC. Encoded protein: CASSLEGAKANYGYTF.

The chain carries TRBV6-2 or TRBV6-3 and TRBJ1-2; possible D gene TRBD1, 5 bases. Per the germline V gene, CDR1 is MNHEY and CDR2 is SVGEGT. V shed 2 bases and J shed 0 bases, with 16 bases lying between them. This CDR3 comprises 17 residues. The CDR3 DNA reads TGTGCCAGCAGTTACGAGTCAGGGCCCACTACTAACTATGGCTACACCTTC. It codes for CASSYESGPTTNYGYTF.

The chain uses TRBV9 and TRBJ1-4; 11 bases line up with TRBD1. The trim removed 0 bases at V and 7 bases at J, leaving 2 bases unmatched. The CDR3 consists of 15 residues. Germline CDR1 SGDLS, CDR2 YYNGEE. CDR3 sequence (DNA): TGTGCCAGCAGCGTAGCGGGACAGGGGGGTGAAAAACTGTTTTTT. Its translation: CASSVAGQGGEKLFF.

The V call is TRBV7-3, the J call TRBJ2-2; TRBD2 matches 8 bases. Germline assignment: CDR1 SGHTA and CDR2 FQGTGA. The CDR3 contains 15 residues. Trimming removed 9 bases from V and 3 bases from J; junction bases left unmatched: 9. CDR3 protein: CASALGGAHTGELFF. CDR3 coding DNA: TGTGCCAGTGCCCTCGGGGGGGCTCACACCGGGGAGCTGTTTTTT.

V is TRBV30 and J is TRBJ2-2; the match to TRBD1 covers 7 bases. This CDR3 has 13 residues. Germline V gives CDR1 GTSNPN, CDR2 SVGIG (reference sequence). Losses at the gene ends were 4 bases for V and 6 bases for J; bases not matched to a gene: 5. The CDR3 sequence is CAWTRTGAGELFF. The CDR3 coding sequence is TGTGCCTGGACCCGTACAGGGGCCGGGGAGCTGTTTTTT.

The chain couples TRBV15 to TRBJ1-3, with D hard to call. This CDR3 is built from 18 residues. Germline V lookup: CDR1 LNHNV, CDR2 YYDKDF (reference sequence). V dropped 0 bases and J dropped 1 base, with 16 bases sitting between them. CDR3 sequence (DNA): TGTGCCACCAGCAGAGATGGCAGCGTCCTACTGTCTGGAAACACCATATATTTT. Protein sequence: CATSRDGSVLLSGNTIYF.

V gene TRBV24-1 combines with J gene TRBJ1-2; possibly TRBD1 for D (5 bases). This CDR3 has 15 residues. Trimming pared 3 bases from V and 7 bases from J, leaving 17 bases between. CDR1 is KGHDR and CDR2 is SFDVKD in the germline V gene. CDR3 coding DNA: TGTGCCACCAGTGATCCCGATGGGGGGGGTAGTGGCTACACCTTC. Its protein is CATSDPDGGGSGYTF.